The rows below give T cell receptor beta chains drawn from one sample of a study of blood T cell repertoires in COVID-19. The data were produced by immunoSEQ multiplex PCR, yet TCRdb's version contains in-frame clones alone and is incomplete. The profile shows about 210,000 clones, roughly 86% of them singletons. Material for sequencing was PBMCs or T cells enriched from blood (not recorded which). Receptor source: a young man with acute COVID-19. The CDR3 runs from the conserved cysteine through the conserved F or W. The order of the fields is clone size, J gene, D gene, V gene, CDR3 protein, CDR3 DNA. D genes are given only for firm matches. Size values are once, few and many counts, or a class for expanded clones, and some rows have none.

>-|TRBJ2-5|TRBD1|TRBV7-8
CASSLAPGQGGETQYF
TGTGCCAGCAGCCTCGCCCCGGGACAGGGGGGGGAGACCCAGTACTTC
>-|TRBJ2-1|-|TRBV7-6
CASSLESQGSSYNEQFF
TGTGCCAGCAGCTTAGAATCGCAGGGGAGCTCCTACAATGAGCAGTTCTTC
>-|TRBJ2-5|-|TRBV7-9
CASSYSIGLKGETQYF
TGTGCCAGCAGCTATAGTATAGGACTAAAGGGAGAGACCCAGTACTTC
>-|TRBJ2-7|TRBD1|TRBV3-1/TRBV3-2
CASSPGTGGAEQYF
TGTGCCAGCTCCCCCGGGACAGGGGGCGCCGAGCAGTACTTC
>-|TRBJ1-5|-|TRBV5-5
CASSLAVYSNQPQHF
TGTGCCAGCAGCTTGGCTGTTTATAGCAATCAGCCCCAGCATTTT
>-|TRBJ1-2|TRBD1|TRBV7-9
CASTQGGHYGYTF
TGTGCCAGCACCCAGGGGGGCCACTATGGCTACACCTTC
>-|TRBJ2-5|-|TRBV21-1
CASSKALAGGMETQYF
TGTGCCAGCAGCAAAGCGCTAGCGGGAGGGATGGAGACCCAGTACTTC
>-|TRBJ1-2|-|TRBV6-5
CASIRGTYGYTF
TGTGCCAGCATTAGGGGTACCTATGGCTACACCTTC
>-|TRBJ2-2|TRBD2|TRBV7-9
CASTSGTTYTGELFF
TGTGCCAGCACAAGCGGGACCACTTACACCGGGGAGCTGTTTTTT
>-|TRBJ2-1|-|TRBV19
CASSIGTTPRGNEQFF
TGTGCCAGTAGTATAGGGACTACCCCTCGGGGCAATGAGCAGTTCTTC
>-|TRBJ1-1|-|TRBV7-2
CASSLALSDMNTEAFF
TGTGCCAGCAGCTTAGCCTTGAGTGACATGAACACTGAAGCTTTCTTT
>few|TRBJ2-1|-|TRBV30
CASLPGDNEQFF
TGTGCCTCTTTACCGGGAGATAATGAGCAGTTCTTC
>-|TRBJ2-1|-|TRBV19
CATTYTRLNYNEQFF
TGTGCCACCACCTATACGAGACTAAACTACAATGAGCAGTTCTTC
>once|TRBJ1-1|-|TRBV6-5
CASRPSLRGLVPFF
TGTGCCAGCAGGCCTTCTCTCCGGGGGTTAGTCCCTTTCTTT
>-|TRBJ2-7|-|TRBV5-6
CASSLGQFSSYEQYF
TGTGCCAGCAGCTTGGGACAGTTTAGCTCCTACGAGCAGTACTTC
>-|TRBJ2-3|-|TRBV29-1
CSVEMEITDTQYF
TGCAGCGTTGAAATGGAGATCACAGATACGCAGTATTTT
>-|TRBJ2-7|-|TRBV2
CASSDRLDSSYEQYF
TGTGCCAGCAGTGATCGCCTTGACAGTAGCTACGAGCAGTACTTC
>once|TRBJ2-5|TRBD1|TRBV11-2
CASSLAAWTGQETQYF
TGTGCCAGCAGCTTAGCCGCCTGGACAGGTCAAGAGACCCAGTACTTC
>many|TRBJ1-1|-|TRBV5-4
CASSRGHSQNTEAFF
TGTGCCAGCAGCCGGGGACACTCCCAGAACACTGAAGCTTTCTTT
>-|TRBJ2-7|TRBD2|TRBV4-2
CASSQGLAGDYEQYF
TGTGCCAGCAGCCAAGGACTAGCGGGAGACTACGAGCAGTACTTC
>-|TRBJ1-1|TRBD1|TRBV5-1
CASSSRGDTEAFF
TGCGCCAGCAGTTCCAGGGGGGACACTGAAGCTTTCTTT
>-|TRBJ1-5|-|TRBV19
CASSPGGQPQHF
TGTGCCAGTAGTCCCGGGGGTCAGCCCCAGCATTTT
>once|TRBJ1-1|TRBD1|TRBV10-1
CASRAGQVEEAFF
TGCGCCAGCAGAGCAGGACAGGTAGAGGAAGCTTTCTTT
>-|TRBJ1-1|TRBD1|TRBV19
CASSIDTWTGSTEAFF
TGTGCCAGTAGTATAGATACTTGGACAGGGAGCACTGAAGCTTTCTTT